This T cell receptor beta chain was sequenced for a study of OX40 agonist ivuxolimab in advanced cancers. Study at large: Patients received the agonistic anti-OX40 (CD134) antibody ivuxolimab.

The study's findings and limits: More expanded clones were found, on average, in CD8+ than in CD4+ T cells.

Researchers took blood at baseline, on cycle 4 day 1, and on cycle 7 day 1. Trimming cost V 1 base and J 1 base, with 8 bases left between them. CDR3 length: 15 amino acids. Per the germline V gene, CDR1 is SNHLY and CDR2 is FYNNEI. Measured with immunoSEQ multiplex PCR; TCRdb has only the in-frame clones, and not every one. Found here are 70,000 or so clones, 80% to 90% of them singletons; the top ten hold roughly 1%. With regard to this clone: Its specificity is not known.

This chain uses TRBV2 with TRBJ2-1; D is perhaps TRBD1 (6 bases). Source: CD4+ or CD8+ T cells sorted from blood, taken in a trial of the OX40 agonist ivuxolimab. The source is an adult with an advanced solid tumor such as melanoma, head and neck, liver or kidney cancer. The CDR3 reads CASSEEGESYNEQFF. The CDR3 DNA reads as TGTGCCAGCAGTGAAGAGGGGGAGTCCTACAATGAGCAGTTCTTC.